Listed below are T cell receptor beta chains from one sample, sequenced in a study of blood T cell repertoires in COVID-19. TCRdb keeps only in-frame clones here, not all; method: immunoSEQ multiplex PCR. The profile shows roughly 100,000 clones, approximately 81% of them singletons. The sequenced material came from peripheral blood. The receptors were gathered from a man in his 60s with acute or convalescent COVID-19. Both conserved end residues are trimmed from each CDR3. Clone size appears in some rows only: once, few, many, or a class for an expanded clone.

j_call v_call clone_size cdr3_aa
TRBJ2-1 TRBV19 - ASSPDWYNEQF
TRBJ1-6 TRBV6-5 - ASSYGRTTYSPLH
TRBJ1-5 TRBV10-2 - ASSESGQGRFSNQPQH
TRBJ1-1 TRBV7-3 - ASSPGTVTEAF
TRBJ1-2 TRBV10-3 - AISESTGANYGYT
TRBJ2-7 TRBV19 - ASSFIRTGTTYEQY
TRBJ1-1 TRBV6-1 - ASNEGASYITEAF
TRBJ1-2 TRBV3-1/TRBV3-2 few ASSPLRTGYGYT
TRBJ2-7 TRBV3-1/TRBV3-2 - ASSLLAGPGNEQY
TRBJ1-4 TRBV7-9 - ASSNPRDRVLNEKLF
TRBJ1-3 TRBV25-1 - ASSDPRQGSVSGNTIY
TRBJ2-3 TRBV24-1 - ATSDGTVGLDTQY
TRBJ1-1 TRBV7-2 few ASSLQDRADTEAF
TRBJ1-1 TRBV29-1 few SVRRETMMRGTEAF
TRBJ1-1 TRBV11-2 - ASSLEGRVAF
TRBJ2-1 TRBV6-2/TRBV6-3 - ASSYSGTSGRDNEQF
TRBJ1-2 TRBV29-1 once SVEDQILQGADGYT
TRBJ2-3 TRBV7-8 - ASSRYADTQY
TRBJ2-2 TRBV11-3 - ASRMGDGELF
TRBJ2-5 TRBV19 - ASRLGGQETQY
TRBJ2-5 TRBV7-2 - ASSQQGMGKTQY
TRBJ1-3 TRBV19 - ASSILRVSSGNTIY
TRBJ1-1 TRBV5-1 - ASSWGDTEAF
TRBJ2-5 TRBV7-9 - ASTPRAQETQY
TRBJ2-1 TRBV12-5 - ASGFGAASPMKQF
TRBJ2-5 TRBV6-5 - ASRKRGQETQY
TRBJ2-3 TRBV6-5 - ASIGRELLTDTQY
TRBJ2-6 TRBV3-1/TRBV3-2 - ASSQDSSGANVLT
TRBJ2-1 TRBV24-1 - ATSAGLAGNNEQF
TRBJ1-1 TRBV18 - ASSLNRQGTEAF
TRBJ2-3 TRBV19 - ASSIASVADTQY
TRBJ1-1 TRBV4-2 - ASSQAPGLGGTEAF
TRBJ1-2 TRBV6-5 - ASSRQGGTGGYT
TRBJ1-2 TRBV3-1/TRBV3-2 - ASRRDGPTVYGYT